The clone carrying this TCR beta chain was counted at least ten times. These data are taken from a study of early T cells in non-severe SARS-CoV-2 infection. MiXCR, run by TCRdb on the 5' RACE reads, gives a single entry per CDR3 protein. The profile shows tens of thousands of distinct CDR3 sequences, 10% to 13% of them singletons. This CDR3 comprises 15 residues. V lost 5 bases, J lost 0 bases, and 4 bases stayed unmatched. The V gene's germline CDR1 is KGHSH and CDR2 LQKENI. The receptor's source is an adult who was a healthcare worker with PCR-confirmed SARS-CoV-2 infection or an uninfected control (not recorded which). The specimen was whole blood. This chain uses TRBV18 with TRBJ2-4; 7 bases agree with TRBD1. CDR3 coding DNA: TGTGCCAGCTCAACAGGGGTACTAGCCAAAAACATTCAGTACTTC. It codes for CASSTGVLAKNIQYF.